The clone carrying this T cell receptor (beta chain) was detected a few times. The V gene's germline CDR1 is SGHRS and CDR2 YFSETQ. V was trimmed by 6 bases and J by 4 bases, leaving 15 bases between them. The CDR3 is made up of 14 amino acids. This record comes from a study of blood T cell repertoires in COVID-19. Whole-study context: Some COVID-19 samples were acute and others convalescent; all came from the United States, Italy and Spain. T cells, B-cell-depleted T cells, or PBMCs provided the cDNA or gDNA that served as material.

Per the original methods: Estimated nucleated cell counts came from reference gene primer amplification. Some clones are missing from TCRdb's copy, which holds only in-frame ones; the method was immunoSEQ multiplex PCR. D and trimming come from the DNA, and the V and J calls and clone size come from that table. The table shows about 140,000 clones, with around 80% occurring only once. This chain joins TRBV5-1 and TRBJ2-3; D possibly corresponds to TRBD2 (6 bases). Specimen: peripheral blood. The TCR was taken from a man in his fifties or sixties with acute or convalescent COVID-19. CDR3: CASNPLGGSDTQYF. The CDR3 DNA follows: TGCGCCAGCAACCCCCTGGGGGGATCAGATACGCAGTATTTT.